This paragraph reports one TCR beta chain. There is no known antigen for this receptor. Per-base quality was not reported, and no clone a single base away is much larger than it. Taken from the germline V gene (reference sequence), the CDR1 and CDR2 loops are SGHNT and YYREEE. V loses 4 bases at its end and J loses 5 bases; junction bases beyond the gene matches: 8. From cysteine to phenylalanine, the CDR3 is 15 amino acids long. The only DNA kept is the CDR3, 45 bases in frame from the first base. This sample is part of a study of T cell responses to AZD1222 COVID-19 vaccine (dated by TCRdb to the early 2020s). Concerning the study at large: AZD1222 recipients with second doses at about 4 weeks or about 12 weeks were pooled, because spike-specific TCR depth and breadth did not differ between schedules. Trial participants were enrolled by age into subgroups of 18-55, 56-69 and 70-plus years, and around 150, 29 and 61 TCR-sequenced participants, respectively, were included in these subgroups. TCR sequencing covered 230 or so trial participants: 200 to 220 given two doses of AZD1222 and 26 given two doses of MenACWY control vaccine. Study-wide conclusions, independent of this receptor: Reportedly, close to half of the unique spike-specific TCRs recognized epitopes lying outside the regions that are mutated in the B.1.351 and B.1.1.7 variants. Conclusions about previously exposed vaccinees are limited because only five to seven AZD1222 recipients were SARS-CoV-2 seropositive at baseline. Participants were mostly white British and included more females than males, and it was suggested by the authors that clonal diversity may have been underestimated. A significant rise in spike-specific TCR breadth and depth was observed after two AZD1222 doses relative to day 0 and relative to MenACWY recipients. The whole spike protein was spanned by vaccine-associated CD4 TCRs, and dominant responses were seen in regions 160-218 and 743-854. No day 14 peak-response samples were available, so repertoires were characterized only after the peak T cell response. In the small 56-69-year group, the increase in depth fell short of significance, most likely because of low power.

The sample's time point label, decoded: baseline before first vaccination. The vaccinee samples were drawn from two UK trials, COV001 and COV002, one of which was a single-blind randomized controlled phase 2/3 trial testing AZD1222 (ChAdOx1 nCoV-19) in healthy adults. For TCRbeta chain sequencing, PBMC samples from trial participants were taken at day 0 and at day 28 after the second dose. The CDR3 regions of human TCRbeta chains were analyzed by immunosequencing. For the original study's pipeline: Repertoire TCRs were checked for matches against a reference library of SARS-CoV-2-specific TCRs that had been generated using the MIRA antigen-specificity platform. Breadth was defined as the fraction of unique TCRs that were SARS-CoV-2-associated, and depth was defined as the fraction of total T cells that were SARS-CoV-2-associated. Using the MIRA data, every spike-specific TCR was mapped to the spike region that the TCR reacted to and assigned to either a CD4 or a CD8 class. Log10-transformed breadth and depth values were compared by one-way ANOVA with Sidak's multiple comparisons tests. Held by TCRdb, this immuneACCESS table contains in-frame sequences only and omits some clones. Under half of the omission traces to an unresolved V gene where checked; the cause of the rest is unknown. V, J and clone size are taken as reported in that table, and D and trimming were inferred from the DNA itself. The sample profile shows roughly 180,000 clones; approximately 90% of them were found once. Together, the top ten hold 1.5% to 2% of the sample.

The sample was peripheral blood, taken on day 0 of AZD1222 vaccination. The sequence was obtained from an adult in good health. Recombination connected TRBV5-4 to TRBJ2-5; 10 junctional bases match TRBD2. The CDR3 region reads CASSEEAGGRETQYF. The sequence in DNA is TGTGCCAGCAGCGAGGAAGCGGGGGGGCGTGAGACCCAGTACTTC. Supplemented by the reference TRBV5-4 and TRBJ2-5 proteins around the CDR3, the complete variable domain is ETGVTQSPTHLIKTRGQQVTLRCSSQSGHNTVSWYQQALGQGPQFIFQYYREEENGRGNFPPRFSGLQFPNYSSELNVNALELDDSALYLCASSEEAGGRETQYFGPGTRLLVL.